Each of the 32 T cell receptor beta chains below was sequenced from the same sample in a study of blood T cell repertoires in COVID-19 (dated by TCRdb to 2020 to 2022). Libraries were built with the immunoSEQ multiplex PCR assay. The table comes from immuneACCESS by way of TCRdb, which keeps in-frame sequences with V and J called. Part of the clones is missing from these tables; in studies checked, under half for an unresolved V gene and the rest for unknown reasons. This sample gives roughly 300,000 clones in total; more than 80% of them show up just once. Of the sample, approximately 6.8% is held by the ten largest clones. The sequenced sample consisted of peripheral blood. The receptors originated from a young woman with COVID-19, enrolled during active disease.

The V gene is TRBV7-2, the J gene TRBJ2-3; TRBD1 aligns across 10 bases. The CDR3 is made up of 17 amino acids. The V segment lost 4 bases and the J segment 4 bases; nucleotides outside the gene matches: 11. Germline V gene data show CDR1 as SGHTA and CDR2 as FQGNSA. CDR3 loop: CASSSFVIGTGADTQYF. In DNA, the CDR3 is TGTGCCAGCAGCTCCTTCGTAATAGGGACAGGGGCAGATACGCAGTATTTT.

J is TRBJ1-1 and V is TRBV27; D is ambiguous. The ends were cut back, 10 bases at V and 5 bases at J, with 17 bases in the middle. Germline V gene sequence: CDR1 MNHEY, CDR2 SMNVEV (reference sequence). This CDR3 has 13 residues. DNA for the CDR3: TGTGCCACCTCGGAGGTCGGCAATACTGAAGCTTTCTTT. This gives the protein CATSEVGNTEAFF.

The chain uses TRBV21-1 and TRBJ1-1. TRBV21-1 is designated a pseudogene. The CDR3 consists of 14 residues. The CDR3 bases are TGTGCCAGCAGCAAAGAAGAGGGAGGGACTGAAGCTTTCTTT. Its translation: CASSKEEGGTEAFF.

The V gene is TRBV7-6, the J gene TRBJ1-5; D call uncertain. CDR3 length: 12 amino acids. Germline V gene data show CDR1 as SGHVS and CDR2 as FNYEAQ. The V end was cut by 5 bases, the J end by 5 bases, with 7 bases between. CDR3 coding DNA: TGTGCCAGCAGCCCCATAGATCAGCCCCAGCATTTT. Protein: CASSPIDQPQHF.

This clone was seen just once. The DNA of the CDR3 is TGCGCCAGCAGCCTCCGGAGAGGCGAGACCCAGTACTTC. The encoded protein is CASSLRRGETQYF. The gene calls are TRBV4-1 and TRBJ2-5; D is unresolved. Trimming took 4 bases from V and 5 from J, leaving 11 bases between them. The germline V gene has CDR1 MGHRA and CDR2 YSYEKL. This CDR3 has 13 residues.

A word on this clone: This specimen includes other DNA sequences encoding the same CDR3. The chain uses TRBV5-1 and TRBJ2-7, with 8 bases matching TRBD1. Germline V CDR1 and CDR2: SGHRS, YFSETQ. V shed 1 base and J 2 bases; nucleotides not matched to a gene: 2. The CDR3 is made up of 14 amino acids. CDR3 bases: TGCGCCAGCAGCTTGAGGACAGGGACCTACGAGCAGTACTTC. Protein sequence: CASSLRTGTYEQYF.

This clone showed up just a few times. The chain links TRBV5-1 to TRBJ2-7; 13 bases are a match to TRBD2. The CDR3 runs 17 residues. V shed 4 bases, J shed 2 bases, and the junction held 9 bases outside the gene matches. CDR1 SGHRS and CDR2 YFSETQ come from the germline V gene. The CDR3 loop is CASSPSPTSGRAYEQYF. CDR3 coding DNA: TGCGCCAGCAGCCCGTCCCCTACTAGCGGGAGGGCCTACGAGCAGTACTTC.

V usage is TRBV11-2 and J usage is TRBJ1-2; TRBD1 matches 9 bases. CDR3 size: 16 residues. The germline CDR1 and CDR2 sequences are SGHAT and FQNNGV. The V segment lost 5 bases and the J segment 2 bases; nucleotides outside the gene matches: 9. CDR3 residues: CASSTGTGTRNYGYTF. DNA of the CDR3: TGTGCCAGCAGCACCGGGACAGGGACAAGGAACTATGGCTACACCTTC.

The chain joins TRBV6-5 to TRBJ2-7, with D unresolved. The CDR3 consists of 13 residues. The ends were cut back, 5 bases at V and 3 bases at J, with 11 bases in the middle. Per the germline V gene, CDR1 is MNHEY and CDR2 is SVGAGI. The chain's CDR3 is CASSPLRSYEQYF. In DNA, the CDR3 is TGTGCCAGCAGTCCTCTGAGGAGCTACGAGCAGTACTTC.

V usage is TRBV9 and J usage is TRBJ1-2; weak D call: TRBD1 (6 bases). Germline-derived CDR1 and CDR2 are SGDLS and YYNGEE. Between the trimmed V and J ends, which lost 4 bases and 6 bases, there was a span of 19 bases. CDR3 length: 15 amino acids. CDR3 protein: CASSLTGGPVDGYTF. The CDR3 DNA reads as TGTGCCAGCAGCCTGACGGGGGGGCCCGTGGATGGCTACACCTTC.

This clone was found a few times. The same CDR3 can be traced to other DNA sequences in this sample. The chain is built from TRBV5-1 and TRBJ2-2; TRBD2 matches at 8 bases. The CDR3 length is 15 residues. CDR1 is SGHRS and CDR2 is YFSETQ in the germline V gene. The trim removed 1 base at V and 2 bases at J, leaving 1 base unmatched. For the CDR3, the DNA is TGCGCCAGCAGCTTGACTAGCGGAAACACCGGGGAGCTGTTTTTT. Residues: CASSLTSGNTGELFF.

The CDR3 DNA follows: TGTGCCAGCAGTTTGTACGGCTCTGGAAACACCATATATTTT. Residues: CASSLYGSGNTIYF. J is TRBJ1-3 and V is TRBV28, with D unresolved. This CDR3 is built from 14 residues. Looked up from germline, CDR1 is MDHEN and CDR2 is SYDVKM. V gave up 3 bases and J gave up 0 bases, with 6 bases separating them.

This clone was seen more than once but under ten times. The chain links TRBV6-2 or TRBV6-3 to TRBJ2-7, with TRBD1 identical over 7 bases. The V gene's germline CDR1 is MNHEY and CDR2 SVGEGT. CDR3 size: 15 residues. Trimming cost V 1 base and J 2 bases; bases outside gene matches: 5. For the CDR3, the DNA is TGTGCCAGCAGTTACTACAGGGGCAGGACCTACGAGCAGTACTTC. It specifies CASSYYRGRTYEQYF.

This chain joins TRBV9 and TRBJ1-2; D is unresolved. V shed 4 bases and J shed 8 bases, with 12 bases lying between them. Germline CDR1 SGDLS, CDR2 YYNGEE. This CDR3 comprises 12 residues. The CDR3 here is CASSHDPGGYTF. As DNA, the CDR3 is TGTGCCAGCAGCCACGACCCGGGGGGCTACACCTTC.

CDR3 in DNA: TGTGCCAGCAGCCGACAGCCTGCAACTAATGAAAAACTGTTTTTT. Translation gives CASSRQPATNEKLFF. V gene TRBV4-2 combines with J gene TRBJ1-4; perhaps TRBD1 as D (5 bases). V was clipped by 4 bases and J by 0 bases, with 9 bases between them. The CDR3 is made up of 15 amino acids. Germline values: CDR1 LGHNA, CDR2 YNFKEQ.

The chain links TRBV2 to TRBJ2-5; D may be TRBD1 (6 bases). V was pared by 5 bases and J by 7 bases, with 14 bases between. The CDR3 has 13 residues. In germline, CDR1 is SNHLY, CDR2 FYNNEI. The CDR3 here is CASSLQGLRTQYF. The CDR3 nucleotides read TGTGCCAGCAGTTTACAGGGTCTGCGGACCCAGTACTTC.

V gene TRBV18 combines with J gene TRBJ1-4; D not certain. V was pared by 2 bases and J by 6 bases, with 7 bases between. CDR1 is KGHSH and CDR2 is LQKENI in the germline V gene. There are 13 residues in the CDR3. CDR3 in amino acids: CASSPSFDEKLFF. DNA for the CDR3: TGTGCCAGCTCACCATCGTTCGATGAAAAACTGTTTTTT.

The chain employs TRBV2 and TRBJ1-2; D may be TRBD1 (5 bases). The CDR3 length is 14 residues. Trimming stripped 6 bases from V and 5 bases from J, with 16 bases between. From germline, CDR1 is SNHLY and CDR2 FYNNEI. The CDR3 DNA is TGTGCCAGCAGCGAATTAAGGGAGGGGTATGGCTACACCTTC. This sequence encodes CASSELREGYGYTF.

CDR3 protein: CASRGLVGVDNEQFF. The CDR3 coding sequence is TGTGCCAGCAGGGGACTTGTTGGAGTCGACAATGAGCAGTTCTTC. The chain carries TRBV6-5 and TRBJ2-1, with TRBD2 as a possible D gene (6 bases). This CDR3 is 15 amino acids long. CDR1 is MNHEY, CDR2 SVGAGI, per germline. Trimming cost V 6 bases and J 5 bases, with 17 bases left between them.

The chain links TRBV6-5 to TRBJ1-5, with 7 bases lining up with TRBD1. Germline V gene data show CDR1 as MNHEY and CDR2 as SVGAGI. V shed 7 bases, J shed 2 bases, and the junction held 2 bases outside the gene matches. This CDR3 region has 13 residues. CDR3 DNA sequence: TGTGCCAGCACCGACAGGGGCAATCAGCCCCAGCATTTT. Encoded protein: CASTDRGNQPQHF.

The CDR3 region has the DNA TGTGCCAGCAGCCAAACAGGGAATGAAAAACTGTTTTTT. It translates to CASSQTGNEKLFF. This sequence joins TRBV4-2 and TRBJ1-4; D may be TRBD1 (6 bases). V dropped 2 bases and J dropped 5 bases, with 6 bases sitting between them. Germline CDR1 LGHNA, CDR2 YNFKEQ. CDR3 size: 13 residues.

The CDR3 spells CAQQGGIANYGYTF. CDR3 coding DNA: TGTGCCCAGCAGGGCGGCATTGCTAACTATGGCTACACCTTC. The V and J genes are TRBV6-4 and TRBJ1-2, with D possibly being TRBD1 (5 bases). The ends were cut back, 11 bases at V and 0 bases at J, with 16 bases in the middle. From germline, CDR1 is MRHNA and CDR2 SNTAGT. This CDR3 has 14 amino acids.

J is TRBJ1-2 and V is TRBV28; 8 nucleotides agree with TRBD1. Germline V CDR1 and CDR2: MDHEN, SYDVKM. V lost 4 bases, J lost 8 bases, and 9 bases stayed unmatched. The CDR3 loop spans 14 amino acids. This chain's CDR3 is CASSSGQGAGGYTF. DNA for the CDR3: TGTGCCAGCAGTTCTGGCCAGGGGGCGGGGGGCTACACCTTC.

This chain connects TRBV28 to TRBJ2-7; 7 nucleotides line up with TRBD2. Germline V gene lookup returns CDR1 MDHEN and CDR2 SYDVKM. With V trimmed by 4 bases and J by 4 bases, 16 bases remained unmatched. The CDR3 loop spans 17 amino acids. CDR3 nucleotide sequence: TGTGCCAGCAGTTCCACTAACGGGCTAGCGGAGCCGTACGAGCAGTACTTC. Translation: CASSSTNGLAEPYEQYF.

V is TRBV27 and J is TRBJ2-1, with 12 bases fitting TRBD2. Trimming cost V 3 bases and J 4 bases; bases outside gene matches: 4. CDR3 length: 16 residues. Germline V gene lookup returns CDR1 MNHEY and CDR2 SMNVEV (reference sequence). This CDR3 is CASSFGTSGLYNEQFF. CDR3 nucleotide sequence: TGTGCCAGCAGTTTCGGGACTAGCGGGTTGTACAATGAGCAGTTCTTC.

The rearrangement joins TRBV21-1 to TRBJ2-7; the listed D gene, TRBD2, was not tested against the DNA. TRBV21-1 is annotated as a pseudogene. The CDR3 has 12 residues. In DNA, the CDR3 is TGTGCCAGCAGAAAAGACGGTTACGAGCAGTACTTC. Translated, it gives CASRKDGYEQYF.

This chain uses TRBV30 with TRBJ1-3; TRBD1 is a possible D gene (6 bases). The ends were cut back, 0 bases at V and 2 bases at J, with 8 bases in the middle. Germline V gene sequence: CDR1 GTSNPN, CDR2 SVGIG (reference sequence). The CDR3 has 14 residues. The CDR3 loop is CAWSVGTTGNTIYF. CDR3 coding DNA: TGTGCCTGGAGTGTAGGGACAACTGGAAACACCATATATTTT.

V usage is TRBV30 and J usage is TRBJ2-1; maybe TRBD2 (7 bases). Germline-derived CDR1 and CDR2 are GTSNPN and SVGIG (reference sequence). The CDR3 has 16 residues. Trimming removed 0 bases at V and 8 bases at J, with 20 bases between. CDR3 DNA: TGTGCCTGGAGTGTATATTCTAGGACTAGGGGGTATGAGCAGTTCTTC. This codes for CAWSVYSRTRGYEQFF.

This chain connects TRBV27 to TRBJ2-1; 10 bases map to TRBD1. There are 16 residues in the CDR3. Trimming at V came to 6 bases and at J to 12 bases, leaving 17 bases not matched to a gene. Germline lookup yields CDR1 MNHEY and CDR2 SMNVEV (reference sequence). The CDR3 loop reads CASSPSGGTGASRQFF. The CDR3 nucleotides read TGTGCCAGCAGCCCCTCTGGGGGGACAGGGGCTTCACGGCAGTTCTTC.

A single count supports this clone. DNA for the CDR3: TGTGCCAGCTCCCCTACACGGGGAGGCACTGAAGCTTTCTTT. Translated, it gives CASSPTRGGTEAFF. The chain employs TRBV18 and TRBJ1-1; D not resolved. CDR1 KGHSH and CDR2 LQKENI come from the germline V gene. Trimming took 6 bases from V and 4 from J, leaving 15 bases between them. The CDR3 sequence is 14 residues long.

The chain recombines TRBV7-2 with TRBJ2-7; 15 bases are a match to TRBD2. Germline V gene data show CDR1 as SGHTA and CDR2 as FQGNSA. This CDR3 is 18 amino acids long. Unmatched junction bases numbered 10, after V lost 5 bases and J lost 2 bases. The CDR3 sequence: CASSPRPGTSGRTYEQYF. For the CDR3, the DNA is TGTGCCAGCAGCCCACGTCCCGGGACTAGCGGGAGGACCTACGAGCAGTACTTC.

This clone was seen just once. The V and J genes are TRBV10-3 and TRBJ2-2; 7 bases fit TRBD2. V trimming: 10 bases; J trimming: 1 base; junction bases outside the gene matches: 6. Germline V lookup: CDR1 ENHRY, CDR2 SYGVKD. The CDR3 covers 14 residues. CDR3 bases: TGTGCCACCGGTGAGCGGGGGAACACCGGGGAGCTGTTTTTT. The encoded protein is CATGERGNTGELFF.